This TCR beta chain was captured by sequencing in a study of OX40 agonist ivuxolimab in advanced cancers. The data were produced by immunoSEQ multiplex PCR, yet TCRdb's version contains in-frame clones alone and is incomplete. In the table there are roughly 70,000 clones, about 86% of which are singletons. V shed 0 bases, J shed 7 bases, and the junction held 12 bases outside the gene matches. Germline lookup yields CDR1 ENHRY and CDR2 SYGVKD. The CDR3 consists of 17 residues. The receptor comes from an adult with an advanced solid tumor such as melanoma, head and neck, liver or kidney cancer. This sequence joins TRBV10-3 and TRBJ2-7; TRBD2 agrees at 10 bases. Sequencing was performed on CD4+ or CD8+ T cells sorted from blood, taken in a trial of the OX40 agonist ivuxolimab. The CDR3 DNA follows: TGTGCCATCAGTGAGTCCCTACTAGCGGGGAGTTCGTATGAGCAGTACTTC. This codes for CAISESLLAGSSYEQYF.